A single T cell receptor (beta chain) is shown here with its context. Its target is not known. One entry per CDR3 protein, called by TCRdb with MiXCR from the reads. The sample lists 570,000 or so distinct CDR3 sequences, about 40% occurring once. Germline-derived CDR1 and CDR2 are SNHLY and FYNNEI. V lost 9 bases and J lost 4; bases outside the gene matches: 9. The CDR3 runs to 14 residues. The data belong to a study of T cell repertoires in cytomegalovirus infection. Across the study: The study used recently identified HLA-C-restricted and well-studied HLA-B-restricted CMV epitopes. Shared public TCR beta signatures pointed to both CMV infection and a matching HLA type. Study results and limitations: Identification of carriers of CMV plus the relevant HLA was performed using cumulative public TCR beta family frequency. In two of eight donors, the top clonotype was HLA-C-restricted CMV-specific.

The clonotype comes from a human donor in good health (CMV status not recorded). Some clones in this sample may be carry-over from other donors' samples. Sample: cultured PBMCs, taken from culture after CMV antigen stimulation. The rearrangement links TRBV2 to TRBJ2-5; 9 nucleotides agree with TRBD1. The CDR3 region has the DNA TGTGCCAGTCCCGGGACAGGGCCTGCAGAGACCCAGTACTTC. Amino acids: CASPGTGPAETQYF.